One sample yielded the 15 T cell receptor beta chains listed below, sequenced in a study of control samples from healthy donors and cancer patients. Sequenced by immunoSEQ multiplex PCR; TCRdb stores in-frame clones only, minus some. The table has about 120,000 clones, over 90% seen once. Sequencing used blood. These receptors all stem from a man younger than 40 in good health.

Only one count was recorded for this clone. The rearrangement uses TRBV28 and TRBJ2-5; 10 bases map to TRBD2. This CDR3 region has 15 residues. CDR1 and CDR2 (germline): MDHEN, SYDVKM. V lost 2 bases, J lost 1 base, and 1 base stayed unmatched. In DNA, the CDR3 is TGTGCCAGCAGTTTAAGCGGGGGGGCCCAAGAGACCCAGTACTTC. Translating it yields CASSLSGGAQETQYF.

The V gene is TRBV6-5, the J gene TRBJ2-1, with 8 nucleotides matching TRBD2. V was clipped by 6 bases and J by 7 bases; unmatched bases: 8. This CDR3 has 14 amino acids. CDR1 and CDR2 from the germline V gene are MNHEY and SVGAGI. The CDR3 region has the DNA TGTGCCAGCAGCCAGCGGGGGCTAGGAAATGAGCAGTTCTTC. The encoded protein is CASSQRGLGNEQFF.

The chain is built from TRBV18 and TRBJ2-1, with unresolved D. The CDR3 totals 15 residues. Germline values: CDR1 KGHSH, CDR2 LQKENI. Trimming removed 3 bases from V and 0 bases from J, with 9 bases in between. CDR3: CASSPRGDSYNEQFF. CDR3 nucleotides: TGTGCCAGCTCACCTAGAGGAGACTCCTACAATGAGCAGTTCTTC.

The chain recombines TRBV11-2 with TRBJ2-3; D tentatively reads TRBD1 or TRBD2 (5 bases each). The CDR3 length is 16 residues. Germline V gene sequence: CDR1 SGHAT, CDR2 FQNNGV. V was cut by 5 bases and J by 2 bases, with 17 bases left in between. The CDR3, as DNA: TGTGCCAGCAGCCATCCCTCCGGGGCGTACACAGATACGCAGTATTTT. It specifies CASSHPSGAYTDTQYF.

The gene calls are TRBV4-1 and TRBJ1-2; perhaps TRBD1 as D (5 bases). Per germline, CDR1 MGHRA and CDR2 YSYEKL. The CDR3 is 13 residues long. The V end was cut by 4 bases, the J end by 4 bases, with 10 bases between. The CDR3 sequence is CASSPGTAYGYTF. Here the CDR3 DNA reads TGCGCCAGCAGCCCCGGGACGGCCTATGGCTACACCTTC.

This clone was observed a single time. The chain employs TRBV3-1 (or the pseudogene TRBV3-2) and TRBJ2-3; D is unclear. Germline V gene data show CDR1 as LGHDT and CDR2 as YNNKEL (reference sequence). Trimming cost V 1 base and J 3 bases, with 2 bases left between them. The CDR3 sequence is 12 residues long. CDR3 sequence: CASSQVTDTQYF. DNA for the CDR3: TGTGCCAGCAGCCAAGTTACAGATACGCAGTATTTT.

The chain carries TRBV5-6 and TRBJ2-3; 15 bases match TRBD2. This CDR3 comprises 19 residues. CDR1 and CDR2 from the germline V gene are SGHDT and YYEEEE. Trimming at V came to 4 bases and at J to 5 bases, leaving 14 bases not matched to a gene. In DNA, the CDR3 is TGTGCCAGCAGCCCGAAATGGACTAGCGGGGGGGCCTTAGGAGATACGCAGTATTTT. Translation gives CASSPKWTSGGALGDTQYF. Full variable domain (remainder filled in from reference TRBV5-6 and TRBJ2-3): DAGVTQSPTHLIKTRGQQVTLRCSPKSGHDTVSWYQQALGQGPQFIFQYYEEEERQRGNFPDRFSGHQFPNYSSELNVNALLLGDSALYLCASSPKWTSGGALGDTQYFGPGTRLTVL.

This chain connects TRBV28 to TRBJ2-7; no clear D. This CDR3 is built from 11 residues. The V end lost 6 bases, the J end lost 0 bases, and 3 bases lay between the germline ends. Germline CDR1 is MDHEN and CDR2 is SYDVKM. The chain's CDR3 is CASSSSYEQYF. DNA for the CDR3: TGTGCCAGCAGCAGCTCCTACGAGCAGTACTTC.

The chain recombines TRBV5-4 with TRBJ2-5; D may correspond to TRBD1 or TRBD2 (5 bases each). Germline CDR1 and CDR2: SGHNT and YYREEE (reference sequence). This CDR3 is 15 amino acids long. Deletions cut 1 base from V and 1 base from J, with 11 bases between. This CDR3 is CASSLSSQGQETQYF. In DNA, the CDR3 is TGTGCCAGCAGCTTGTCTAGCCAGGGCCAAGAGACCCAGTACTTC.

This clone has a single count. The chain combines TRBV9 with TRBJ2-7; 8 bases map to TRBD2. The CDR3 extends over 16 amino acids. Germline V gene lookup returns CDR1 SGDLS and CDR2 YYNGEE. The V segment lost 4 bases and the J segment 2 bases; nucleotides outside the gene matches: 11. The chain's CDR3 is CASSPRLGGDPYEQYF. CDR3 coding DNA: TGTGCCAGCAGCCCCCGTCTCGGGGGGGACCCCTACGAGCAGTACTTC.

The chain recombines TRBV27 with TRBJ2-1; 8 bases are shared with TRBD2. Germline CDR1 and CDR2: MNHEY and SMNVEV (reference sequence). V shed 8 bases, J shed 2 bases, and the junction held 5 bases outside the gene matches. The CDR3 loop spans 14 amino acids. CDR3 in amino acids: CASAHGGAYNEQFF. The CDR3 DNA reads TGTGCCAGCGCCCACGGGGGGGCCTACAATGAGCAGTTCTTC.

The V gene is TRBV5-1, the J gene TRBJ1-2; 8 bases align to TRBD1. The CDR3 is made up of 12 amino acids. Trimming at V came to 9 bases and at J to 6 bases, leaving 7 bases not matched to a gene. Germline CDR1 is SGHRS and CDR2 is YFSETQ. DNA of the CDR3: TGCGCCACCCGCCAGGGGGCAAATGGCTACACCTTC. Its protein is CATRQGANGYTF.

The chain recombines TRBV19 with TRBJ1-2; a possible D gene is TRBD1 (6 bases). Looked up from germline, CDR1 is LNHDA and CDR2 is SQIVND (reference sequence). There are 13 residues in the CDR3. Trimming removed 6 bases from V and 4 bases from J, with 12 bases in between. CDR3 sequence reads: CASSRGQSYGYTF. The CDR3 region has the DNA TGTGCCAGTAGCCGAGGACAGTCCTATGGCTACACCTTC.

This rearrangement joins TRBV12-3 or TRBV12-4 to TRBJ1-1, with D possibly TRBD1 on 5 matching bases. V lost 10 bases to trimming and J lost 4 bases, with 13 bases between them. CDR3 length: 12 residues. CDR3 bases: TGTGCCACGGGGTGGGGGGGCACTGAAGCTTTCTTT. This encodes CATGWGGTEAFF.

This clone was recorded once. The chain recombines TRBV13 with TRBJ2-1, with 7 bases lining up with TRBD1. Per the germline V gene, CDR1 is PRHDT and CDR2 is FYEKMQ (reference sequence). The CDR3 has 17 residues. Unmatched junction bases numbered 16, after V lost 6 bases and J lost 5 bases. The CDR3, as DNA: TGTGCCAGCAGTTTTATCTTCAGGGGGATTGGGAACAATGAGCAGTTCTTC. Translating it yields CASSFIFRGIGNNEQFF.